These T cell receptor beta chains were read from a single sample in a study of neurological immune-mediated disorders. Each CDR3 protein is one row after TCRdb ran MiXCR on the 5' RACE reads. The data show tens of thousands of distinct CDR3 sequences, approximately 9.1% seen once. The sample taken for sequencing was PBMCs. These receptor sequences come from a middle-aged woman in good health. CDR3s include the opening cysteine and the closing phenylalanine or tryptophan. D genes are given only for firm matches. Some rows mark clone size as missing; the rest say once, few, many or name a class of expanded clone.

size	D	V	length	J	DNA	CDR3
NA	NA	TRBV27	14	TRBJ1-2	TGTGCCAGCAGTCCTTGGGGAGGGGACTATGGCTACACCTTC	CASSPWGGDYGYTF
many	TRBD1	TRBV6-2/TRBV6-3	15	TRBJ1-1	TGTGCCAGCAGTTACCTGGACAGGGGAAGGGGTGAAGCTTTCTTT	CASSYLDRGRGEAFF
many	NA	TRBV7-6	11	TRBJ2-5	TGTGCCAGCGGTACGGGGGAGACCCAGTACTTC	CASGTGETQYF
many	TRBD1	TRBV6-1	12	TRBJ2-1	TGTGCCAGCAAGTCAGGGGGCAATGAGCAGTTCTTC	CASKSGGNEQFF
few	NA	TRBV7-2	13	TRBJ2-5	TGTGCCAGCAGCCTTCAGCGCCAAGAGACCCAGTACTTC	CASSLQRQETQYF
many	TRBD2	TRBV5-1	15	TRBJ2-3	TGCGCCAGCAGCCGGACTAGCGGGAGTTCAGATACGCAGTATTTT	CASSRTSGSSDTQYF
many	NA	TRBV6-5	16	TRBJ2-1	TGTGCCAGCAGTTACTGGACTCCCCCTGGCAACAATGAGCAGTTCTTC	CASSYWTPPGNNEQFF
many	NA	TRBV25-1	13	TRBJ1-5	TGTGCCAGCAGTGAATTAGGGGGTCAGCCCCAGCATTTT	CASSELGGQPQHF
many	NA	TRBV5-1	13	TRBJ2-1	TGCGCCAGCAGCTTAAGTAGCTTTTATGAGCAGTTCTTC	CASSLSSFYEQFF
many	TRBD2	TRBV11-1	14	TRBJ2-3	TGTGCCAGCAAAGTTGCGGGAGGGGGAGATACGCAGTATTTT	CASKVAGGGDTQYF
many	NA	TRBV20-1	14	TRBJ1-1	TGCAGTGCTAGAGCAATGGATAGGGACACTGAAGCTTTCTTT	CSARAMDRDTEAFF
many	NA	TRBV5-1	18	TRBJ2-6	TGCGCCAGCAGCTTGTCCCTCCCAGGCAGCTCTGGGGCCAACGTCCTGACTTTC	CASSLSLPGSSGANVLTF
many	TRBD1	TRBV7-2	14	TRBJ1-4	TGTGCCAGCAGGAAGGGACAGTCTAATGAAAAACTGTTTTTT	CASRKGQSNEKLFF
many	NA	TRBV10-3	15	TRBJ1-5	TGTGCCATCAGTGCCCGGGGGGATAGCAATCAGCCCCAGCATTTT	CAISARGDSNQPQHF
many	NA	TRBV7-2	15	TRBJ1-2	TGTGCCAGCAGCTTAGATCGTCGGGTAATCTATGGCTACACCTTC	CASSLDRRVIYGYTF
many	NA	TRBV29-1	12	TRBJ2-5	TGCAGCGGAGCCTGGGCAGGAGAGACCCAGTACTTC	CSGAWAGETQYF
many	NA	TRBV12-3/TRBV12-4	13	TRBJ1-1	TGTGCCACCGCCTTCGGGGAGGACACTGAAGCTTTCTTT	CATAFGEDTEAFF
many	TRBD2	TRBV9	17	TRBJ2-3	TGTGCCAGCAGCCCTGGGACTAGCGGGAGGGCCGCAGATACGCAGTATTTT	CASSPGTSGRAADTQYF
many	NA	TRBV5-1	14	TRBJ2-3	TGCGCCAGCAGCTTAGGCGGGGCCACAGATACGCAGTATTTT	CASSLGGATDTQYF
many	NA	TRBV21-1	16	TRBJ2-1	TGTGCCAGCAGCAAAAGTGATAGCGGGGGTGATGATGAGCAGTTCTTC	CASSKSDSGGDDEQFF
many	TRBD1	TRBV12-3/TRBV12-4	16	TRBJ1-3	TGTGCCAGCAGTTCGATCAGGGGGCGAGGTGGAAACACCATATATTTT	CASSSIRGRGGNTIYF
many	TRBD2	TRBV4-3	13	TRBJ2-5	TGCGCCAGCAGCCAAGATCTAGCGGGCACCCAGTACTTC	CASSQDLAGTQYF
many	NA	TRBV6-2/TRBV6-3	15	TRBJ2-7	TGTGCCACCGTCCGGGACAACCGGCCACCCTACGAGCAGTACTTC	CATVRDNRPPYEQYF
many	NA	TRBV29-1	12	TRBJ1-2	TGCAGCGTTCAGGGGCAGAACTATGGCTACACCTTC	CSVQGQNYGYTF
NA	TRBD2	TRBV20-1	16	TRBJ2-7	TGCAGTGCTAGTAGTTGGGCTAGCGGGAGGTCCGGGGAGCAGTACTTC	CSASSWASGRSGEQYF
medium-sized	TRBD2	TRBV5-1	18	TRBJ2-3	TGCGCCAGCAGCTTGGCGTCTAGCGGGGGTAGTATGGCAGATACGCAGTATTTT	CASSLASSGGSMADTQYF
many	NA	TRBV7-7	14	TRBJ2-2	TGTGCCAGCAGCTTAGCAGAGAACACCGGGGAGCTGTTTTTT	CASSLAENTGELFF
many	TRBD1	TRBV20-1	13	TRBJ1-1	TGCAGTGTGACTCAGGGGGCCGACACTGAAGCTTTCTTT	CSVTQGADTEAFF
many	NA	TRBV20-1	15	TRBJ1-5	TGCAGTGCTAGAGCAACCGCCAAGGGGGGTCAGCCCCAGCATTTT	CSARATAKGGQPQHF
many	NA	TRBV12-3/TRBV12-4	13	TRBJ2-3	TGTGCCAGCAGTTATCGGGGTACAGATACGCAGTATTTT	CASSYRGTDTQYF
many	NA	TRBV3-1	13	TRBJ2-7	TGTGCCAGCAGCCAAAGAGGAGGGGGCGAGCAGTACTTC	CASSQRGGGEQYF
many	TRBD1	TRBV20-1	15	TRBJ1-6	TGCAGTGCTAGAGATAGGAGGACAGGGAATTCACCCCTCCACTTT	CSARDRRTGNSPLHF
many	NA	TRBV5-1	13	TRBJ2-3	TGCGCCAGCAGCTCGCCCCTCACAGATACGCAGTATTTT	CASSSPLTDTQYF
many	NA	TRBV5-6	13	TRBJ1-1	TGTGCCAGCAGCCGGGGGTGGGGGACTGAAGCTTTCTTT	CASSRGWGTEAFF
many	NA	TRBV5-5	15	TRBJ2-2	TGTGCCAGCAGCTCTCTCGATTTTTCCACCGGGGAGCTGTTTTTT	CASSSLDFSTGELFF
NA	NA	TRBV10-3	14	TRBJ1-1	TGTGCCATCAGCCGGGTTCGAGGGGACACTGAAGCTTTCTTT	CAISRVRGDTEAFF